The 13 T cell receptor beta chains in this list originate from one sample, sequenced in a study of cytomegalovirus exposure and HLA in healthy donors. Researchers ran the PCR with 60 Vbeta and 13 Jbeta primers. Profiled with immunoSEQ multiplex PCR; TCRdb holds only in-frame clones, not every one. The repertoire has fewer than 200,000 clones, roughly 85% of them found once; the top ten carry over 2%. The sample taken for sequencing was PBMCs. These receptors originate from a man younger than 40 in good health and CMV-seropositive.

V usage is TRBV30 and J usage is TRBJ2-5, with a tentative D call TRBD1 (5 bases). This CDR3 region has 13 residues. V was cut by 4 bases and J by 3 bases, with 12 bases left in between. The V gene's germline CDR1 is GTSNPN and CDR2 SVGIG (reference sequence). This CDR3 is CAWMGRGEETQYF. In DNA, the CDR3 is TGTGCCTGGATGGGAAGGGGTGAAGAGACCCAGTACTTC.

Written as DNA, the CDR3 is TGTGCCAGCAGCTCACCGCGGACAAGTTCCTACGAGCAGTACTTC. Translation: CASSSPRTSSYEQYF. The gene calls are TRBV7-2 and TRBJ2-7; tentatively, D is TRBD1 (5 bases). The germline CDR1 and CDR2 sequences are SGHTA and FQGNSA. V shed 4 bases and J shed 1 base, with 14 bases lying between them. The CDR3 sequence is 15 residues long.

The rearrangement links TRBV5-1 to TRBJ2-3; 10 bases line up with TRBD2. The CDR3 length is 18 residues. Unmatched junction bases numbered 15, after V lost 4 bases and J lost 4 bases. The germline V gene encodes CDR1 SGHRS and CDR2 YFSETQ. The CDR3 region is CASSPDGASGSFPDTQYF. The DNA for the CDR3 is TGCGCCAGCAGCCCAGATGGAGCTAGCGGGAGTTTTCCAGATACGCAGTATTTT.

The chain couples TRBV29-1 to TRBJ1-2; 9 bases match TRBD1. This CDR3 has 14 amino acids. Germline CDR1 SQVTM, CDR2 ANQGSEA. The junction had 9 bases not matched to a gene; V was cut back by 6 bases and J by 4 bases. This chain's CDR3 is CSVAVTGGVYGYTF. DNA for the CDR3: TGCAGCGTCGCCGTTACAGGGGGCGTCTATGGCTACACCTTC.

This chain joins TRBV5-4 and TRBJ2-3; the D gene is possibly TRBD2 (5 bases). The CDR3 is made up of 14 amino acids. V dropped 6 bases and J dropped 0 bases, with 11 bases sitting between them. CDR1 is SGHNT, CDR2 YYREEE, per germline (reference sequence). The DNA of the CDR3 is TGTGCCAGCAAGGGAGACCCTAGCACAGATACGCAGTATTTT. Its protein is CASKGDPSTDTQYF.

The chain recombines TRBV2 with TRBJ1-1; TRBD1 might be the D (5 bases). CDR3 length: 14 amino acids. V lost 8 bases and J 1 base, leaving 14 bases between the germline ends. CDR1 and CDR2 from the germline V gene are SNHLY and FYNNEI. The CDR3 coding sequence is TGTGCCAGCCCAGACAGAACTTCGAACACTGAAGCTTTCTTT. This encodes CASPDRTSNTEAFF.

The rearrangement uses TRBV21-1 and TRBJ2-5; the table's D call, TRBD1, was not checked against the DNA. TRBV21-1 is tagged as a pseudogene. CDR3 length equals 19 residues. The CDR3 region is CASSTVGRTVHGLAETQYF. In DNA, the CDR3 is TGTGCCAGCAGCACCGTTGGACGGACAGTTCACGGCCTCGCGGAGACCCAGTACTTC.

This clone has a single count. The rearrangement uses TRBV28 and TRBJ1-1; the match to TRBD1 covers 7 bases. The ends lost 4 bases at V and 2 bases at J; junction bases unmatched: 13. The CDR3 runs 17 residues. Germline CDR1 reads MDHEN; CDR2 reads SYDVKM. CDR3 amino acids: CASSSIGDRQGNTEAFF. The CDR3 DNA follows: TGTGCCAGCAGTTCTATTGGGGATAGACAGGGCAACACTGAAGCTTTCTTT.

J is TRBJ2-1 and V is TRBV25-1, with D possibly being TRBD2 (5 bases). Trimming took 8 bases from V and 0 from J, leaving 11 bases between them. In germline, CDR1 is MGHDK, CDR2 SYGVNS. The CDR3 loop spans 14 amino acids. The CDR3 loop is CASFSGSSYNEQFF. The CDR3, as DNA: TGTGCCAGCTTCAGCGGAAGCTCCTACAATGAGCAGTTCTTC. Looking up the rest from reference TRBV25-1 and TRBJ2-1 gives the full variable domain: EADIYQTPRYLVIGTGKKITLECSQTMGHDKMYWYQQDPGMELHLIHYSYGVNSTEKGDLSSESTVSRIRTEHFPLTLESARPSHTSQYLCASFSGSSYNEQFFGPGTRLTVL.

The gene calls are TRBV5-1 and TRBJ2-3, with 11 bases that match TRBD2. The CDR3 length is 16 residues. V lost 0 bases to trimming and J lost 2 bases; unmatched junction nucleotides: 2. The germline gives CDR1 SGHRS, CDR2 YFSETQ. CDR3 nucleotide sequence: TGCGCCAGCAGCTTGGGACTAGCGGGAAACACAGATACGCAGTATTTT. Translating it yields CASSLGLAGNTDTQYF.

The chain couples TRBV6-6 to TRBJ2-2, with D possibly TRBD1 on 6 matching bases. CDR1 is MNHNY, CDR2 SVGAGI, per germline (reference sequence). The CDR3 covers 16 residues. The V gene lost 5 bases and the J gene lost 0 bases, with 13 bases spanning the gap. The CDR3 nucleotides read TGTGCCAGCAGTCCGGGACACTTGGCGAACACCGGGGAGCTGTTTTTT. Amino acid sequence: CASSPGHLANTGELFF.

Only a few counts were recorded for this clone. The chain couples TRBV5-5 to TRBJ2-5; the match to TRBD2 covers 13 bases. The CDR3 is 16 amino acids. After removal of 2 bases from V and 4 bases from J, the junction contained 5 bases not matched to a gene. CDR1 is SGHKS and CDR2 is YYEKEE in the germline V gene (reference sequence). CDR3 sequence reads: CASSFTRTSGRETQYF. The CDR3 DNA sequence: TGTGCCAGCAGCTTTACTCGGACTAGCGGGAGAGAGACCCAGTACTTC.

This clone was counted between two and nine times. This sequence joins TRBV4-1 and TRBJ1-1, with D unresolved. Trimming shortened V by 1 base and J by 4 bases, and 10 bases separated the two germline ends. The CDR3 is 14 amino acids. The germline gives CDR1 MGHRA, CDR2 YSYEKL. The CDR3 sequence: CASSQVEGSTEAFF. In DNA, the CDR3 is TGCGCCAGCAGCCAAGTGGAAGGGAGCACTGAAGCTTTCTTT.